This T cell receptor (beta chain) emerged from a study of Ad26.COV2.S vaccination and SARS-CoV-2 variants. Treatment noted: some 19 received Ad26.COV2.S at low or high dose, single or two shots; 5 received placebo; per-sample allocation not given. Sampling occurred on day 63 after the first vaccine or placebo injection. Measured with immunoSEQ multiplex PCR; TCRdb has only the in-frame clones, and not every one. Found here are fewer than 500,000 clones, around 90% of them singletons; the top ten hold roughly 4.3%. CDR3 length: 14 amino acids. Per the germline V gene, CDR1 is MNHEY and CDR2 is SVGAGI. V lost 4 bases and J 3 bases, leaving 9 bases between the germline ends.

The receptor comes from a person between 18 and 59 years old who received the Ad26.COV2.S COVID-19 vaccine or a placebo. The material sequenced was peripheral blood, taken in a trial of Ad26.COV2.S vaccine versus placebo. The chain employs TRBV6-5 and TRBJ2-2; no definite D call. The CDR3 here is CASSSSEDTGELFF. In nucleotides, the CDR3 is TGTGCCAGCAGTTCCTCAGAGGACACCGGGGAGCTGTTTTTT.